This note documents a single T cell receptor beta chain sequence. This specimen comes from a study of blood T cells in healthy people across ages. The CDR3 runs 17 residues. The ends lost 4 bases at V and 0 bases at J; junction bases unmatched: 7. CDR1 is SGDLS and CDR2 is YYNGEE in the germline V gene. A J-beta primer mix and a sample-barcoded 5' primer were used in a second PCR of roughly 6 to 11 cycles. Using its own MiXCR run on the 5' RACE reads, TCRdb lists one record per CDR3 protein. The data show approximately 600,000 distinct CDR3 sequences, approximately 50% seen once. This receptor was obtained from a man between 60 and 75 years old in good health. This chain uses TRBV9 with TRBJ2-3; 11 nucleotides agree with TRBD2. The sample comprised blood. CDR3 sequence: CASSTLLAGGSTDTQYF. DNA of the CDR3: TGTGCCAGCAGCACCCTGCTAGCGGGGGGTAGCACAGATACGCAGTATTTT. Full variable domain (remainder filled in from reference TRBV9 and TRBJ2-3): DSGVTQTPKHLITATGQRVTLRCSPRSGDLSVYWYQQSLDQGLQFLIQYYNGEERAKGNILERFSAQQFPDLHSELNLSSLELGDSALYFCASSTLLAGGSTDTQYFGPGTRLTVL.